This T cell receptor beta chain derives from a study of Graves' ophthalmopathy and Graves' hyperthyroidism. Amplification from RNA transcripts yielded the TCR beta CDR3 regions. The first-round RT-PCR employed HTBI primers together with the Qiagen OneStep RT-PCR kit. A multiplex PCR was then performed as the second round. TCRdb re-analysed the multiplex PCR reads in MiXCR, keeping a single row per CDR3 protein. This sample carries around 590,000 distinct CDR3 sequences, about 40% of them seen once, and the ten largest clones take about 4.2%. Losses at the gene ends were 8 bases for V and 5 bases for J; bases not matched to a gene: 14. The CDR3 covers 15 residues. The germline V gene has CDR1 SGHAT and CDR2 FQNNGV.

Sequencing used peripheral blood or thyroid tissue (not recorded which). The chain has TRBV11-2 and TRBJ2-5, with 7 bases fitting TRBD1. The clonotype was recovered from an adult man with Graves' hyperthyroidism. Here the CDR3 reads CASRLTRTGVETQYF. CDR3 in DNA: TGTGCCAGCCGTCTGACCCGTACAGGGGTCGAGACCCAGTACTTC.